The source of this T cell receptor (beta chain) is a study of technical replicates of blood from several donors. The protocol was immunoSEQ multiplex PCR, while the TCRdb copy is restricted to in-frame clones and leaves out a portion. The table shows tens of thousands of clones, with just under 95% occurring only once. This CDR3 contains 16 residues. The germline gives CDR1 SGHVS, CDR2 FNYEAQ. V gave up 5 bases and J gave up 2 bases; unmatched junction bases: 7. The chain combines TRBV7-6 with TRBJ2-5; 11 bases match TRBD2. Sequencing used T cells isolated from PBMCs. This sequence originates from a human donor in good health. DNA of the CDR3: TGTGCCAGCAGCGACTTAGCGGGAGGGAGACAAGAGACCCAGTACTTC. This gives the protein CASSDLAGGRQETQYF.